Presented here are 26 T cell receptor beta chains from one specimen sequenced in a study of T-cell reconstitution after alpha-beta-depleted transplantation in children. A library of TCRbeta sequences, prepared with unique molecular identifiers, was generated. TCRdb reanalysed the PCR reads using MiXCR and keeps one entry per CDR3 protein. In the table there are approximately 170,000 distinct CDR3 sequences, approximately 10% of which are singletons. Sequenced here: PBMCs, sampled before TCRalphabeta/CD19-depleted stem cell transplant. The receptors derive from a boy aged 2 to 10 with acute myeloid leukemia, due to receive a stem cell transplant.

This clonotype came up many times. The chain couples TRBV29-1 to TRBJ2-3, with D possibly called TRBD1 or TRBD2 (6 bases each). Trimming removed 1 base at V and 1 base at J, with 9 bases between. The CDR3 totals 14 residues. CDR1 and CDR2 from the germline V gene are SQVTM and ANQGSEA. CDR3 bases: TGCAGCGTTGAAGGGGGGGCTGGCACAGATACGCAGTATTTT. Amino acids: CSVEGGAGTDTQYF.

This clonotype was found many times. The chain combines TRBV9 with TRBJ2-4; 10 bases agree with TRBD1. CDR3 length: 15 residues. Germline CDR1 SGDLS, CDR2 YYNGEE. Trimming took 3 bases from V and 8 from J; bases not matched to a gene: 8. The CDR3 nucleotides are TGTGCCAGCAGCGCAACCCCCGGGACAGGGGACATTCAGTACTTC. It encodes CASSATPGTGDIQYF. The full variable domain, its missing parts supplied by reference TRBV9 and TRBJ2-4, is DSGVTQTPKHLITATGQRVTLRCSPRSGDLSVYWYQQSLDQGLQFLIQYYNGEERAKGNILERFSAQQFPDLHSELNLSSLELGDSALYFCASSATPGTGDIQYFGAGTRLSVL.

This clonotype has at least ten counts. The V call is TRBV2, the J call TRBJ2-4; the D gene is possibly TRBD1 (5 bases). In germline, CDR1 is SNHLY, CDR2 FYNNEI. The CDR3 spans 12 residues. V was shortened by 5 bases and J by 8 bases, with 10 bases between the two germline ends. CDR3: CASSRQIDIQYF. CDR3 sequence (DNA): TGTGCCAGCAGTCGACAGATAGACATTCAGTACTTC.

There are many counts of this clonotype. CDR3 coding DNA: TGCGCCAGCAGCCCGGGGGCTAGCACAGATACGCAGTATTTT. Translating gives CASSPGASTDTQYF. This chain connects TRBV5-1 to TRBJ2-3; D could derive from TRBD1 or TRBD2 (6 bases each). The germline V and J ends were trimmed by 4 bases and 0 bases, with 9 bases remaining between them. The CDR3 runs to 14 residues. Germline V lookup: CDR1 SGHRS, CDR2 YFSETQ. The complete variable domain, with remaining parts taken from reference TRBV5-1 and TRBJ2-3, reads KAGVTQTPRYLIKTRGQQVTLSCSPISGHRSVSWYQQTPGQGLQFLFEYFSETQRNKGNFPGRFSGRQFSNSRSEMNVSTLELGDSALYLCASSPGASTDTQYFGPGTRLTVL.

This clonotype was counted at least ten times. The chain uses TRBV12-3 or TRBV12-4 and TRBJ2-3; D uncertain. V lost 2 bases, J lost 6 bases, and 9 bases lay in between. CDR3 length: 13 residues. The CDR3 sequence: CASSLRLPDTQYF. CDR3 sequence (DNA): TGTGCCAGCAGTTTACGGCTTCCCGATACGCAGTATTTT.

This clonotype was recorded many times. The V gene is TRBV6-1, the J gene TRBJ2-5; 12 nucleotides line up with TRBD2. The CDR3 consists of 17 residues. In germline, CDR1 is MNHNS, CDR2 SASEGT. V lost 5 bases, J lost 5 bases, and 12 bases stayed unmatched. CDR3 sequence (DNA): TGTGCCAGCAGTCAAAATAACCGACTAGCGGGAGTGGAGACCCAGTACTTC. Its translation: CASSQNNRLAGVETQYF.

This clonotype was observed a few times. This sequence joins TRBV29-1 and TRBJ1-2; D not resolved. Germline assignment: CDR1 SQVTM and CDR2 ANQGSEA. The CDR3 runs to 11 residues. Trimming removed 3 bases from V and 6 bases from J, with 8 bases in between. The CDR3 is CSVEFMDGYTF. CDR3 sequence (DNA): TGCAGCGTTGAGTTCATGGATGGCTACACCTTC. Combining the CDR3 with reference TRBV29-1 and TRBJ1-2 gives the whole variable domain SAVISQKPSRDICQRGTSLTIQCQVDSQVTMMFWYRQQPGQSLTLIATANQGSEATYESGFVIDKFPISRPNLTFSTLTVSNMSPEDSSIYLCSVEFMDGYTFGSGTRLTVV.

The chain uses TRBV6-4 and TRBJ2-3; 9 bases fit TRBD2. The CDR3 has 16 residues. The J segment lost 2 bases and the V segment lost 6 bases, leaving 9 bases of the junction unmatched. Germline CDR1 is MRHNA and CDR2 is SNTAGT. The CDR3 sequence: CASSPMGGRATDTQYF. CDR3 nucleotide sequence: TGTGCCAGCAGCCCCATGGGCGGGAGGGCCACAGATACGCAGTATTTT.

This clonotype was detected many times. This chain links TRBV20-1 with TRBJ1-5; TRBD1 matches at 7 bases. V trimming: 1 base; J trimming: 5 bases; junction bases outside the gene matches: 2. Germline CDR1 is DFQATT and CDR2 is SNEGSKA (reference sequence). The CDR3 runs to 13 residues. CDR3 protein: CSARGDRDQPQHF. As DNA, the CDR3 is TGCAGTGCTAGAGGCGACAGGGATCAGCCCCAGCATTTT.

This clonotype was observed many times. As DNA, the CDR3 is TGTGCCAGCAGTTTAGGGGGTCCGGGCTATCAGCCCCAGCATTTT. Translated: CASSLGGPGYQPQHF. V is TRBV27 and J is TRBJ1-5; the D gene is possibly TRBD1 (5 bases). The CDR3 runs to 15 residues. CDR1 and CDR2 from the germline V gene are MNHEY and SMNVEV (reference sequence). V dropped 2 bases and J dropped 5 bases, with 13 bases sitting between them.

The chain has TRBV7-9 and TRBJ2-7; D gene uncertain. Per the germline V gene, CDR1 is SEHNR and CDR2 is FQNEAQ (reference sequence). Deletions cut 5 bases from V and 3 bases from J, with 14 bases between. The CDR3 runs 14 residues. The CDR3, as DNA: TGTGCCAGCAGCCCCGGGCTATCCTACTACGAGCAGTACGTC. Translated: CASSPGLSYYEQYV.

This clonotype came up many times. CDR3 amino acids: CASSAGLAPNPPDTQYF. The CDR3, as DNA: TGTGCCAGCAGCGCCGGACTAGCGCCAAACCCCCCAGATACGCAGTATTTT. This rearrangement joins TRBV7-6 to TRBJ2-3, with 9 nucleotides matching TRBD2. V dropped 5 bases and J dropped 4; count of bases not matched to a gene: 13. Germline CDR1 and CDR2: SGHVS and FNYEAQ. This CDR3 spans 17 amino acids. Drawing the rest from reference TRBV7-6 and TRBJ2-3, the complete variable domain is GAGVSQSPRYKVTKRGQDVALRCDPISGHVSLYWYRQALGQGPEFLTYFNYEAQQDKSGLPNDRFSAERPEGSISTLTIQRTEQRDSAMYRCASSAGLAPNPPDTQYFGPGTRLTVL.

This clonotype was detected ten times or more. The J gene is TRBJ2-3, the V gene TRBV28, with 10 bases that match TRBD1. Germline V gene sequence: CDR1 MDHEN, CDR2 SYDVKM. J was trimmed by 4 bases and V by 4 bases; bases with no gene match: 17. The CDR3 is 19 amino acids. CDR3 DNA: TGTGCCAGCAGTTCACAAGGGGGACAGGGGTTCTCGGGTCCAGATACGCAGTATTTT. Amino acid sequence: CASSSQGGQGFSGPDTQYF.

Comments on this clonotype: This could be a read error, since a much larger clone is one nucleotide away. This sequence joins TRBV7-9 and TRBJ2-5, with D uncertain. In germline, CDR1 is SEHNR, CDR2 FQNEAQ (reference sequence). The CDR3 is 15 residues long. This chain's CDR3 is CACSLILVGKETQYF. CDR3 nucleotides: TGTGCCTGCAGCTTAATCTTGGTAGGCAAAGAGACCCAGTACTTC.

Many counts were recorded for this clonotype. This chain connects TRBV20-1 to TRBJ2-1; 14 bases match TRBD2. V lost 5 bases and J lost 10; bases outside the gene matches: 7. The length of the CDR3 is 14 residues. Looked up from germline, CDR1 is DFQATT and CDR2 is SNEGSKA (reference sequence). The CDR3 bases are TGCAGTGCTCGACTAGCGGGAGGGCCGGAGGAGCAGTTCTTC. This translates into CSARLAGGPEEQFF.

This clonotype was detected many times. In nucleotides, the CDR3 is TGTGCCAGCAAGACAGGGGGCACGGATGAAAAACTGTTTTTT. Its translation is CASKTGGTDEKLFF. This chain uses TRBV28 with TRBJ1-4, with 10 positions matching TRBD1. CDR3 length equals 14 residues. Germline CDR1 reads MDHEN; CDR2 reads SYDVKM. V was pared by 7 bases and J by 6 bases, with 5 bases of the junction left unmatched.

This clonotype was seen repeatedly, ten times or more. The chain employs TRBV5-1 and TRBJ2-1; a possible D gene is TRBD2 (6 bases). Germline CDR1 and CDR2: SGHRS and YFSETQ. The CDR3 consists of 13 residues. Trimming removed 5 bases from V and 5 bases from J, with 11 bases in between. CDR3 protein: CASSPGSHNEQFF. CDR3 nucleotide sequence: TGCGCCAGCAGTCCCGGGAGCCACAATGAGCAGTTCTTC.

This clonotype was detected many times. This sequence joins TRBV7-9 and TRBJ1-1; 7 nucleotides match TRBD1. The ends lost 1 base at V and 0 bases at J; junction bases unmatched: 2. CDR3 length equals 15 residues. The germline gives CDR1 SEHNR, CDR2 FQNEAQ (reference sequence). The DNA of the CDR3 is TGTGCCAGCAGCTTAGTGGGACAGATGAACACTGAAGCTTTCTTT. Translating gives CASSLVGQMNTEAFF. Full variable domain (rest looked up from reference TRBV7-9 and TRBJ1-1): DTGVSQNPRHKITKRGQNVTFRCDPISEHNRLYWYRQTLGQGPEFLTYFQNEAQLEKSRLLSDRFSAERPKGSFSTLEIQRTEQGDSAMYLCASSLVGQMNTEAFFGQGTRLTVV.

This clonotype was picked up many times. The chain combines TRBV15 with TRBJ1-5; no definite D call. Trimming stripped 5 bases from V and 1 base from J, with 6 bases between. Germline V gives CDR1 LNHNV, CDR2 YYDKDF (reference sequence). This CDR3 region has 13 residues. In DNA, the CDR3 is TGTGCCACCAGCGTGGGGAGCAATCAGCCCCAGCATTTT. Translation gives CATSVGSNQPQHF. Supplemented by reference TRBV15 and TRBJ1-5, the full variable domain reads DAMVIQNPRYQVTQFGKPVTLSCSQTLNHNVMYWYQQKSSQAPKLLFHYYDKDFNNEADTPDNFQSRRPNTSFCFLDIRSPGLGDTAMYLCATSVGSNQPQHFGDGTRLSIL.

This clonotype was found many times. The J gene is TRBJ2-1, the V gene TRBV6-1; D is unclear. Trimming left V 2 bases short and J 8 bases short, with 7 bases between. CDR3 length: 12 residues. Per germline, CDR1 MNHNS and CDR2 SASEGT. The CDR3 bases are TGTGCCAGCAGTGAATCTGGGTATGAGCAGTTCTTC. This codes for CASSESGYEQFF.

The sample holds many counts of this clonotype. As DNA, the CDR3 is TGTGCCAGCAGCCATAACCGAGCGCAGAGTCTTAATGAAAAACTGTTTTTT. Protein product: CASSHNRAQSLNEKLFF. The chain carries TRBV4-2 and TRBJ1-4; no clear D. The CDR3 has 17 residues. V dropped 3 bases and J dropped 4 bases, with 18 bases sitting between them. Per the germline V gene, CDR1 is LGHNA and CDR2 is YNFKEQ.

At least ten counts were recorded for this clonotype. The chain carries TRBV6-5 and TRBJ2-2, with D possibly being TRBD1 (5 bases). The V and J ends lost 8 bases and 2 bases respectively, with 6 bases between them. This CDR3 has 12 amino acids. Germline assignment: CDR1 MNHEY and CDR2 SVGAGI. CDR3 nucleotide sequence: TGTGCCAGCGGACACAACACCGGGGAGCTGTTTTTT. Protein sequence: CASGHNTGELFF.

In its sample, this clonotype was seen many times. This chain links TRBV6-1 with TRBJ2-7; the match to TRBD2 covers 11 bases. CDR1 MNHNS and CDR2 SASEGT come from the germline V gene. CDR3 length equals 15 residues. V trimming: 6 bases; J trimming: 4 bases; junction bases outside the gene matches: 8. The CDR3 sequence is CASSVTSGGTYEQYV. In DNA, the CDR3 is TGTGCCAGCAGCGTCACTAGCGGGGGAACTTACGAGCAGTACGTC.

This clonotype was seen ten or more times. V gene TRBV29-1 combines with J gene TRBJ1-2; 7 bases are shared with TRBD1. The CDR3 consists of 14 residues. CDR1 and CDR2 (germline): SQVTM, ANQGSEA. The J segment lost 4 bases and the V segment lost 0 bases, leaving 5 bases of the junction unmatched. The CDR3 spells CSVEDQGVSYGYTF. The CDR3 DNA reads TGCAGCGTTGAAGATCAGGGGGTCTCCTATGGCTACACCTTC. The full variable domain, with the rest looked up from reference TRBV29-1 and TRBJ1-2, is SAVISQKPSRDICQRGTSLTIQCQVDSQVTMMFWYRQQPGQSLTLIATANQGSEATYESGFVIDKFPISRPNLTFSTLTVSNMSPEDSSIYLCSVEDQGVSYGYTFGSGTRLTVV.

As for this clonotype: This may be a read error: a much more frequent sequence differs by one nucleotide. This chain connects TRBV7-9 to TRBJ2-1; D might be TRBD2 (5 bases). CDR1 SEHNR and CDR2 FQNEAQ come from the germline V gene (reference sequence). There are 15 residues in the CDR3. The CDR3 loop is CPSSFLAPRNNEQFF. DNA of the CDR3: TGTCCCAGCAGCTTCCTAGCCCCGAGAAACAATGAGCAGTTCTTC.

This clonotype was counted at least ten times. CDR3 region: CSVAGGPMGEQFF. For the CDR3, the DNA is TGCAGTGTCGCGGGGGGGCCGATGGGTGAGCAGTTCTTC. This rearrangement joins TRBV20-1 to TRBJ2-1; 9 bases match TRBD2. Trimming took 7 bases from V and 9 from J; bases not matched to a gene: 10. The CDR3 covers 13 residues. Looked up from germline, CDR1 is DFQATT and CDR2 is SNEGSKA (reference sequence).